These T cell receptor beta chains were read from a single sample in a study of blood T cell repertoires in COVID-19. Repertoires were generated with immunoSEQ multiplex PCR, while TCRdb's copy carries only in-frame clones and drops some. Of roughly 110,000 clones in the sample, 89% were seen once. The sequenced sample consisted of peripheral blood. The receptors originated from a man aged 35 to 55 with active or convalescent COVID-19. CDR3s include the opening cysteine and the closing phenylalanine or tryptophan. A D gene is named only where the DNA matches it firmly. A row's size may be missing; if present it is once, few, many or a size class.

TRBV25-1	TRBJ1-4	few	-	CASRPPGIPNEKLFF	TGTGCCAGCCGCCCGCCAGGGATACCTAATGAAAAACTGTTTTTT
TRBV3-1/TRBV3-2	TRBJ2-4	-	-	CASSLKGGTTKNIQYF	TGTGCCAGCAGCCTAAAAGGGGGGACTACAAAAAACATTCAGTACTTC
TRBV19	TRBJ1-2	few	TRBD1	CASVGTARGFGYTF	TGTGCCAGCGTTGGGACAGCCCGGGGGTTTGGCTACACCTTC
TRBV14	TRBJ1-6	-	-	CASSQERTSNSPLHF	TGTGCCAGCAGCCAAGAAAGGACATCCAATTCACCCCTCCACTTT
TRBV18	TRBJ1-1	-	-	CASSTRGITEAFF	TGTGCCAGCTCAACCAGGGGCATCACTGAAGCTTTCTTT
TRBV14	TRBJ1-6	few	-	CASSRTNRNSPLHF	TGTGCCAGCAGCCGTACTAACAGGAATTCACCCCTCCACTTT
TRBV4-2	TRBJ1-4	-	TRBD1	CASSPDRGREKLFF	TGTGCCAGCAGTCCAGACAGGGGGCGTGAAAAACTGTTTTTT
TRBV29-1	TRBJ2-5	-	TRBD1	CSGGDRVKETQYF	TGCAGCGGCGGGGACAGGGTCAAAGAGACCCAGTACTTC
TRBV10-3	TRBJ2-1	-	TRBD2	CAISLAAGEQFF	TGTGCCATCAGCCTAGCGGCCGGGGAGCAGTTCTTC
TRBV7-9	TRBJ1-1	-	TRBD1	CASSLRDSRTEAFF	TGTGCCAGCAGCTTAAGGGACAGCCGCACTGAAGCTTTCTTT
TRBV2	TRBJ1-1	-	-	CASNQQTANTEAFF	TGTGCCAGCAACCAACAGACGGCGAACACTGAAGCTTTCTTT
TRBV5-1	TRBJ2-5	-	TRBD1	CASSAMTGGGQETQYF	TGCGCCAGCAGCGCTATGACAGGGGGTGGCCAGGAGACCCAGTACTTC
TRBV9	TRBJ1-3	-	-	CASSVAGTVGTGNTIYF	TGTGCCAGCAGCGTAGCAGGGACTGTAGGGACTGGAAACACCATATATTTT
TRBV7-2	TRBJ2-7	-	TRBD2	CASRRPNGGGEQYF	TGTGCCAGCAGACGCCCAAATGGGGGGGGAGAGCAGTACTTC
TRBV5-1	TRBJ1-1	-	-	CASSTSGGMGTEAFF	TGCGCCAGCTCGACATCCGGGGGGATGGGCACTGAAGCTTTCTTT
TRBV7-3	TRBJ2-1	-	TRBD1	CASSSQAMGQEKLFF	TGTGCCAGCAGCTCCCAGGCAATGGGACAGGAAAAATTGTTCTTC
TRBV28	TRBJ2-7	-	TRBD2	CASSAAAGVRDEQYF	TGTGCCAGCAGCGCGGCAGCGGGAGTAAGGGACGAGCAGTACTTC
TRBV5-1	TRBJ1-3	-	-	CASSLAHGGTSGNTIYF	TGCGCCAGCAGCTTGGCCCACGGGGGGACCTCTGGAAACACCATATATTTT
TRBV7-2	TRBJ1-6	-	-	CASSLASYNSPLHF	TGTGCCAGCAGCTTAGCCAGCTATAATTCACCCCTCCACTTT
TRBV6-2/TRBV6-3	TRBJ2-1	-	TRBD1	CASSNRGDYNEQFF	TGTGCCAGCAGCAACAGGGGGGACTACAATGAGCAGTTCTTC
TRBV5-4	TRBJ2-7	-	-	CASSLDLQSSLHEQYF	TGTGCCAGCAGCTTGGATTTACAGTCATCCCTACACGAGCAGTACTTC
TRBV28	TRBJ2-5	-	-	CASRGERRVWETQYF	TGTGCCAGCAGAGGAGAACGCAGGGTCTGGGAGACCCAGTACTTC
TRBV7-3	TRBJ1-2	-	-	CASALEMGGHYGYTF	TGTGCCAGCGCCTTGGAGATGGGAGGTCACTATGGCTACACCTTC
TRBV18	TRBJ1-1	once	-	CASSLQAGNTEAFF	TGTGCCAGCTCACTTCAGGCTGGGAACACTGAAGCTTTCTTT
TRBV5-4	TRBJ2-3	-	-	CASSGGRPGPSGDTQYF	TGTGCCAGCAGCGGGGGCCGCCCGGGACCCTCCGGAGATACGCAGTATTTT
TRBV6-1	TRBJ2-3	many	TRBD2	CASSEWLAGGGTDTQYF	TGTGCCAGCAGTGAATGGCTAGCGGGAGGAGGGACAGATACGCAGTATTTT
TRBV6-1	TRBJ1-5	-	-	CASSAPWEGLNNQPQHF	TGTGCCAGCAGTGCACCCTGGGAGGGTTTAAACAATCAGCCCCAGCATTTT
TRBV11-2	TRBJ1-2	-	-	CASSPLDSPNYSYTF	TGTGCCAGCAGCCCTCTGGACAGCCCTAACTATAGCTACACCTTC
TRBV7-6	TRBJ2-1	-	TRBD2	CAVAGPYNEQFF	TGTGCCGTAGCGGGTCCCTACAATGAGCAGTTCTTC
TRBV2	TRBJ1-4	-	-	CASTLGGVNEKLFF	TGTGCCAGCACCCTGGGGGGAGTTAATGAAAAACTGTTTTTT
TRBV21-1	TRBJ2-7	-	-	CASSKRGEDRGQKYEQYF	TGTGCCAGCAGCAAAAGGGGTGAGGACAGGGGTCAGAAGTACGAGCAGTACTTC
TRBV3-1/TRBV3-2	TRBJ1-5	-	-	CASSQGGNSNQPQHF	TGTGCCAGCAGCCAAGGAGGAAATAGCAATCAGCCCCAGCATTTT
TRBV6-4	TRBJ1-1	-	TRBD1	CASSGGTENTEAFF	TGTGCCAGCAGTGGCGGGACAGAAAACACTGAAGCTTTCTTT
TRBV9	TRBJ1-5	many	TRBD1	CASSPAYRGQPQHF	TGTGCCAGCAGCCCCGCCTACAGGGGCCAGCCCCAGCATTTT
TRBV27	TRBJ1-2	-	-	CASSLGRGYGYTF	TGTGCCAGCAGTCTCGGTCGGGGCTATGGCTACACCTTC